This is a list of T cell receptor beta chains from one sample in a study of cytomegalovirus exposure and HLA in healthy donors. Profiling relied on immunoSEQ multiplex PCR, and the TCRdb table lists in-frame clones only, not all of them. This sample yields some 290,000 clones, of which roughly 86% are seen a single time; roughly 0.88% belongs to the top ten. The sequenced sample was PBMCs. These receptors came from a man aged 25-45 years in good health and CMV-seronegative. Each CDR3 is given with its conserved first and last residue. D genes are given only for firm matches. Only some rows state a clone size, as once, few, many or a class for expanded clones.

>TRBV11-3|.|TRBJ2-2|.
TGTGCCAGCACCGCGGGTGTCTCCACAACCGCCGGGGAGCTGTTTTTT
CASTAGVSTTAGELFF
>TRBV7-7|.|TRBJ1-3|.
TGTGCCAGCAGCCGGGCCGAGGGCTCTGGAAACACCATATATTTT
CASSRAEGSGNTIYF
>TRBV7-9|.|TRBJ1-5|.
TGTGCCAGCAGCTTAGGTAGGTCAGGGAATCAGCCCCAGCATTTT
CASSLGRSGNQPQHF
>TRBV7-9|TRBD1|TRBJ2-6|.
TGTGCCAGCAGCTCAACAGGGGGACCTGGGGCCAACGTCCTGACTTTC
CASSSTGGPGANVLTF
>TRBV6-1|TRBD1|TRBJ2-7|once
TGTGCCAGTTCGGGACAGGGCTGGTACGAGCAGTACTTC
CASSGQGWYEQYF
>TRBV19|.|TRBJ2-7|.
TGTGCCAGTAGTATGACCGCGAGGAGCTCCTACGAGCAGTACTTC
CASSMTARSSYEQYF
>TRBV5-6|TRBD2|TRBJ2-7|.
TGTGCCAGCAGCGCAGGACTAGCGGGGGGAACCTACGAGCAGTACTTC
CASSAGLAGGTYEQYF
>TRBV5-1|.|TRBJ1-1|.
TGCGCCAGCAGTTGGAGTTATTTCATGAACACTGAAGCTTTCTTT
CASSWSYFMNTEAFF
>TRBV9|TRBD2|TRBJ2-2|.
TGTGCCAGCAGCGTGGTCAGCGGGGAGGGCGGGGAGCTGTTTTTT
CASSVVSGEGGELFF
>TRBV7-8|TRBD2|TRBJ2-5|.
TGTGCCAGCAACCAAAACGGGGGGGAGACCCAGTACTTC
CASNQNGGETQYF
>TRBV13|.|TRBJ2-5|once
TGTGCCAGCAGCTCGCAATTCCAGGGTGGGGAGACCCAGTACTTC
CASSSQFQGGETQYF
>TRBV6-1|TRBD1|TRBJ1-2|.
TGTGCCAGCAAGCCGGGACAGGGTGCCTATGGCTACACCTTC
CASKPGQGAYGYTF
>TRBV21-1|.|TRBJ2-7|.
TGTGCCAGCTCCCAGGGGGCAGGGGAACCCAACGAGCAGTACTTC
CASSQGAGEPNEQYF
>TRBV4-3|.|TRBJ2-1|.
TGCGCCAGCAGCCAAGCAGTGGTCGGGAGTCATGAGCAGTTCTTC
CASSQAVVGSHEQFF
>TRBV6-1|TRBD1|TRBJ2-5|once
TGTGCCAGCAGGGCGACAGGGGGAGAGACCCAGTACTTC
CASRATGGETQYF
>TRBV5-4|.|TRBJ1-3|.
TGTGCCAGCAGCTGGGGACAACCTGGAAACACCATATATTTT
CASSWGQPGNTIYF
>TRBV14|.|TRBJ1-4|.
TGTGCCAGCAGCCCCAACAGGACCCCTAATGAAAAACTGTTTTTT
CASSPNRTPNEKLFF
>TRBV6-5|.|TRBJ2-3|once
TGTGCCAGCGAGTCGACAGATACGCAGTATTTT
CASESTDTQYF
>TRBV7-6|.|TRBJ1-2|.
TGTGCCAGCAGTCAAACCCAGGGAGGCTATGGCTACACCTTC
CASSQTQGGYGYTF
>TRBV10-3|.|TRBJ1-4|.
TGTGCCATCAGTGAGAGCGGGACTTTGAAAAAACTGTTTTTT
CAISESGTLKKLFF
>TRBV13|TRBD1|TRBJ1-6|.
TGTGCCAGCAGCTTCCGGACAGGGGTGAATTCACCCCTCCACTTT
CASSFRTGVNSPLHF
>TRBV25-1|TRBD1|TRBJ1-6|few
TGTGCCAGCAGTGCACCGGGACAGTTTAATTCACCCCTCCACTTT
CASSAPGQFNSPLHF
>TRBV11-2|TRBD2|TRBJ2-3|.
TGTGCCAGCAGCCAGACTAGCCGGAGCACAGATACGCAGTATTTT
CASSQTSRSTDTQYF
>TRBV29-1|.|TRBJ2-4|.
TGCAGCGTTGAAGGAGGGGGAAAAAACATTCAGTACTTC
CSVEGGGKNIQYF
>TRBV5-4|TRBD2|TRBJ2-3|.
TGTGCCAGCAGCAGGGGACTAGCGGGGGAAATCGCAGATACGCAGTATTTT
CASSRGLAGEIADTQYF
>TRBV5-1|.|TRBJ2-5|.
TGCGCCAGCAGCTCGTCGGGAGTGGGGGGAGAGACCCAGTACTTC
CASSSSGVGGETQYF
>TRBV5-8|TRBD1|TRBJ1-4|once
TGTGCCAGCAGCTTGGAGACAGGGGGTAATGAAAAACTGTTTTTT
CASSLETGGNEKLFF
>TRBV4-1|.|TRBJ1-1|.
TGCGCCAGCAGCCACCCCTCCACTGAAGCTTTCTTT
CASSHPSTEAFF
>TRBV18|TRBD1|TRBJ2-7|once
TGTGCCAGCTCATCCCGGACAGGGGGCTTCACCTACGAGCAGTACTTC
CASSSRTGGFTYEQYF
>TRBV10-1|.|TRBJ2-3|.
TGCGCCAGCAGTGAGTCCTGGACAGCCACAGATACGCAGTATTTT
CASSESWTATDTQYF
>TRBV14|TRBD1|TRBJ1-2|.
TGTGCCAGCAGAAGGGCAGGGGGCTATGGCTACACCTTC
CASRRAGGYGYTF
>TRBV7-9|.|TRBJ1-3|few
TGTGCCAGCAGCCTGAGCGCGCAGCTTCACGATTTT
CASSLSAQLHDF
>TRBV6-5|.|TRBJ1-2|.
TGTGCCAGCAGTTACGATGGGGGGGCTCTTGGCTACACCTTC
CASSYDGGALGYTF
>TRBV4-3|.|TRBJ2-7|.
TGCGCCAGCAGCCAAGACCGGGACTTAGTCTACGAGCAGTACTTC
CASSQDRDLVYEQYF
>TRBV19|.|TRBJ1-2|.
TGTGCCAGTAGAGCCGGGTGGAGCTATGGCTACACCTTC
CASRAGWSYGYTF
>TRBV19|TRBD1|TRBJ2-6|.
TGTGCCAGTAGTACCGGGACAGTCAGCTCTGGGGCCAACGTCCTGACTTTC
CASSTGTVSSGANVLTF
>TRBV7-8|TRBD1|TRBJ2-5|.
TGTGCCAGCAGCATCGCCGGGACAGGGAAAGAGACCCAGTACTTC
CASSIAGTGKETQYF
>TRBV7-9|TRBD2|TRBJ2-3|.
TGTGCCAGCAGCCAATCAGTCCTAGCGGGGGTCACAGATACGCAGTATTTT
CASSQSVLAGVTDTQYF
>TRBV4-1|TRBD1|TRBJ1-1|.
TGCGCCAGCAGCCAAGAAGGACAGGGGAACACTGAAGCTTTCTTT
CASSQEGQGNTEAFF
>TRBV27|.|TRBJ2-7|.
TGTGCCAGCAGTTTAAGAGGCAACGGTTGGTACGAGCAGTACTTC
CASSLRGNGWYEQYF
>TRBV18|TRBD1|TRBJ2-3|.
TGTGCCAGCTCTCCGGGGAGACAGGGCGTCACAGATACGCAGTATTTT
CASSPGRQGVTDTQYF
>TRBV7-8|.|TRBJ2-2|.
TGTGCCAGCAGCTTAGGACAGCTCAACACCGGGGAGCTGTTTTTT
CASSLGQLNTGELFF
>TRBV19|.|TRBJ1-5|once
TGTGCCAGTACCTCTACGGGAACGTCGACGGGCAATCAGCCCCAGCATTTT
CASTSTGTSTGNQPQHF
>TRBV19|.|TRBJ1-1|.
TGTGCCAGTAGTCTCGACAGGTTGTACACTGAAGCTTTCTTT
CASSLDRLYTEAFF
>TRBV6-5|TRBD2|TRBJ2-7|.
TGTGCCAGCAGGACTAGCGGGGGGACCTACGAGCAGTACTTC
CASRTSGGTYEQYF